A single sample gave rise to the 15 T cell receptor beta chains below, sequenced in a study of blood T cells in healthy people across ages. Alongside a J-beta primer mix, a sample-barcoded 5' primer served in a second PCR lasting about 7 to 11 cycles. TCRdb re-analysed the 5' RACE reads in MiXCR, keeping a single row per CDR3 protein. This sample has about 730,000 distinct CDR3 sequences, with roughly two fifths found just once. Sequencing was performed on blood. Receptor source: a woman aged 60 to 75 in good health.

With respect to this clonotype: At one end, the junction sequence differs from germline, possibly due to a read error. The chain is built from TRBV6-5 and TRBJ2-5; TRBD2 aligns across 10 bases. TRBJ2-7 matches the DNA end more closely, so the J call is doubtful. CDR1 is MNHEY, CDR2 SVGAGI, per germline. This CDR3 comprises 17 residues. The DNA of the CDR3 is TGTGCCAGTAGTTACAGCCCTAGCGGGAGATTCGGTCGCGAGCAGTACTTC. Protein product: CASSYSPSGRFGREQYF.

In DNA, the CDR3 is TGTGCCAGCAGCCCCGACAGTGGGCTTTCCTCCTACGAGCAGTTCTTC. Amino acids: CASSPDSGLSSYEQFF. The chain links TRBV9 to TRBJ2-1; possible D gene TRBD1, 5 bases. The CDR3 spans 16 residues. Looked up from germline, CDR1 is SGDLS and CDR2 is YYNGEE. Trimming shortened V by 4 bases and J by 10 bases, and 24 bases separated the two germline ends.

The V gene is TRBV20-1, the J gene TRBJ2-2; D is possibly TRBD1 (5 bases). CDR1 is DFQATT and CDR2 is SNEGSKA in the germline V gene (reference sequence). This CDR3 region has 13 residues. V was shortened by 6 bases and J by 5 bases, with 13 bases between the two germline ends. Written as DNA, the CDR3 is TGCAGTGCCCCAGTCAGGGTTACCGGGGAGCTGTTTTTT. Its protein product is CSAPVRVTGELFF.

The chain joins TRBV4-1 to TRBJ1-2, with 9 bases fitting TRBD1. The CDR3 has 14 residues. V lost 0 bases to trimming and J lost 6 bases; unmatched junction nucleotides: 2. Per the germline V gene, CDR1 is MGHRA and CDR2 is YSYEKL. The DNA for the CDR3 is TGCGCCAGCAGCCAAGAGAGGGACAGGGATGGCTACACCTTC. It codes for CASSQERDRDGYTF.

V is TRBV6-2 or TRBV6-3 and J is TRBJ2-1; TRBD2 agrees at 10 bases. Losses at the gene ends were 4 bases for V and 7 bases for J; bases not matched to a gene: 4. The CDR3 has 14 amino acids. Germline V gene sequence: CDR1 MNHEY, CDR2 SVGEGT. The CDR3 region has the DNA TGTGCCAGCAGTTTTAGCGGGAGGAGAAATGAGCAGTTCTTC. Translation: CASSFSGRRNEQFF.

This clonotype was detected a few times. This chain joins TRBV6-1 and TRBJ2-3, with TRBD1 as a possible D gene (5 bases). Germline V gives CDR1 MNHNS, CDR2 SASEGT. V lost 7 bases to trimming and J lost 6 bases, with 8 bases between them. This CDR3 is built from 11 residues. Here the CDR3 reads CASTGLDTQYF. In nucleotides, the CDR3 is TGTGCCAGCACAGGGTTGGATACGCAGTATTTT.

The genes are TRBV7-2 and TRBJ2-5; possibly TRBD1 for D (6 bases). With 5 bases removed from V and 1 base from J, the gap between germline ends came to 14 bases. The CDR3 covers 15 residues. Germline V CDR1 and CDR2: SGHTA, FQGNSA. Here the CDR3 reads CASSRTVWFQETQYF. DNA for the CDR3: TGTGCCAGCAGCCGGACAGTCTGGTTCCAAGAGACCCAGTACTTC.

This clonotype was seen a handful of times. The chain couples TRBV6-2 or TRBV6-3 to TRBJ2-3, with D possibly TRBD2 on 7 matching bases. V shed 7 bases and J shed 8 bases, with 22 bases lying between them. The CDR3 spans 15 residues. Germline V CDR1 and CDR2: MNHEY, SVGEGT. In DNA form, the CDR3 reads TGTGCCAGCAACCCAACCGGGACGGGGGGCCTTACGCAGTATTTT. As protein: CASNPTGTGGLTQYF.

A note on this clonotype: This may stem from a read error, because a much larger clone lies one nucleotide away. This chain joins TRBV3-1 and TRBJ2-7; D call uncertain. Germline V CDR1 and CDR2: LGHDT, YNNKEL (reference sequence). Trimming cost V 0 bases and J 5 bases, with 2 bases left between them. The CDR3 totals 11 residues. The CDR3 here is CASSQDHEQYF. CDR3 sequence (DNA): TGTGCCAGCAGCCAAGATCACGAGCAGTACTTC.

J is TRBJ2-4 and V is TRBV20-1; a weak D match, TRBD2 (6 bases). With the DNA end fitting TRBJ2-7 better, the J assignment may be wrong. The CDR3 contains 14 residues. Germline lookup yields CDR1 DFQATT and CDR2 SNEGSKA (reference sequence). In nucleotides, the CDR3 is TGCAGTGCTAGCAGAACTAGCTTCCTATACGAGCAGTACTTC. This translates into CSASRTSFLYEQYF.

The chain carries TRBV14 and TRBJ1-3; D ambiguous. Between the trimmed V and J ends, which lost 0 bases and 0 bases, there was a span of 9 bases. Germline assignment: CDR1 SGHDN and CDR2 FVKESK. This CDR3 has 16 residues. The CDR3 DNA sequence: TGTGCCAGCAGCCAAGATTTGGAGATCTCTGGAAACACCATATATTTT. Encoded protein: CASSQDLEISGNTIYF.

Concerning this clonotype: The junction shows a germline mismatch at one end, possibly a read error. CDR3 sequence reads: CASSQDPRQGTTLIYNGQFF. CDR3 nucleotide sequence: TGTGCCAGCAGCCAAGATCCCCGACAGGGGACCACCTTGATCTACAATGGGCAGTTCTTC. This chain links TRBV14 with TRBJ2-1; 8 nucleotides line up with TRBD1. Germline CDR1 and CDR2: SGHDN and FVKESK. The CDR3 is 20 amino acids.

The chain is built from TRBV12-3 or TRBV12-4 and TRBJ1-2, with TRBD1 as a possible D gene (5 bases). Trimming shortened V by 6 bases and J by 4 bases, and 18 bases separated the two germline ends. CDR3 length equals 15 residues. The CDR3 spells CASSLKGTGSYGYTF. DNA of the CDR3: TGTGCCAGCAGCCTTAAGGGTACAGGATCCTATGGCTACACCTTC.

Turning to this clonotype: Mismatch with germline at one junction end may stem from a read error. This rearrangement joins TRBV13 to TRBJ2-1, with D possibly called TRBD1 or TRBD2 (5 bases each). CDR1 PRHDT and CDR2 FYEKMQ come from the germline V gene (reference sequence). CDR3 length: 14 amino acids. This CDR3 is CASSVGTLYNEQFF. The CDR3 nucleotides are TGTGCCAGCAGCGTAGGGACCTTATACAATGAGCAGTTCTTC.

Note on this clonotype: One end of the junction fails to match germline, which may point to a read error. The chain couples TRBV9 to TRBJ2-4; TRBD2 might be the D (6 bases). CDR3 length: 15 amino acids. Germline V gene lookup returns CDR1 SGDLS and CDR2 YYNGEE. DNA of the CDR3: TGTGCCAGCAGCGTAGCGTCTCAGGGAGGCAACACTCAGTACTTC. It specifies CASSVASQGGNTQYF.